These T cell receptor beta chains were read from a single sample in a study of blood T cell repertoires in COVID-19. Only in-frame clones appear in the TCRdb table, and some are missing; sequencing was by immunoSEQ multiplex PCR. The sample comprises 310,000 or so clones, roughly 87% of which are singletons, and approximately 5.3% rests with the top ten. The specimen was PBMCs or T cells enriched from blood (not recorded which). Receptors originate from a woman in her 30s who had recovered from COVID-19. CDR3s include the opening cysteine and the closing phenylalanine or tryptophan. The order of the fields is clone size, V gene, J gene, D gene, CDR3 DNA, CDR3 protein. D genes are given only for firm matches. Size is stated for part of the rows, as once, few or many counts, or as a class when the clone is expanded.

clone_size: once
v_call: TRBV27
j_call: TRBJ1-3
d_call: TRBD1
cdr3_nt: TGTGCCAGCAGTCCCCACCCGACAGGGAGAAACACCATATATTTT
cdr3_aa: CASSPHPTGRNTIYF

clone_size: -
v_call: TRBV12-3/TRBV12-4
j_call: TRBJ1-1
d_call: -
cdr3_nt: TGTGCCAGCAGTTTAATCGGTGAAGCTTTCTTT
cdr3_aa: CASSLIGEAFF

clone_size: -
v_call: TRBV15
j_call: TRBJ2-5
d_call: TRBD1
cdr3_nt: TGTGCCACCAGCAGGGACAGGGAGGATGGCAGGGCCCAGTACTTC
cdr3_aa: CATSRDREDGRAQYF

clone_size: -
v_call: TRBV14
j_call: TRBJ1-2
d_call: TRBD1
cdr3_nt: TGTGCCAGCAGCCTAAGACAGGGGTATGGCTACACCTTC
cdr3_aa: CASSLRQGYGYTF

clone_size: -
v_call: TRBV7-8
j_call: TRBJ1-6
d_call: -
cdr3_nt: TGTGCCAGCAGCTCCCACGGGACCTATAATTCACCCCTCCACTTT
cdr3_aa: CASSSHGTYNSPLHF

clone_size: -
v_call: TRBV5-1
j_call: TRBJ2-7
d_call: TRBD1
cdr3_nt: TGCGCCAGCAGCTTGCACAGGGGAAAATTCTACGAGCAGTACTTC
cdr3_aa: CASSLHRGKFYEQYF

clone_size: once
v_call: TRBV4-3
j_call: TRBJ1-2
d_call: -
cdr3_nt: TGCGCCAGCAGCCAAAACGGGAACTATGGCTACACCTTC
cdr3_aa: CASSQNGNYGYTF

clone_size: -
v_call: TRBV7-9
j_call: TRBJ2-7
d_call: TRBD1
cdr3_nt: TGTGCCAGCACCGGGACAGTCCCCTACGAGCAGTACTTC
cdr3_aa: CASTGTVPYEQYF

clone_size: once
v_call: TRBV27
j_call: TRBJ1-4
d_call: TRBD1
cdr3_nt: TGTGCCAGCACGACAGGGGGTGAAAAACTGTTTTTT
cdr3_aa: CASTTGGEKLFF

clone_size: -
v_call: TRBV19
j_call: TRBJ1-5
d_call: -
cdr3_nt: TGTGCCAGTAGTTTGTTGGGGGGGGATAGCAATCAGCCCCAGCATTTT
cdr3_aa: CASSLLGGDSNQPQHF

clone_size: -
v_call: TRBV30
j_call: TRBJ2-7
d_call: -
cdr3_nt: TGTGCCTGGAACCGCCGAACAGGCGAGCAGTACTTC
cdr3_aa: CAWNRRTGEQYF

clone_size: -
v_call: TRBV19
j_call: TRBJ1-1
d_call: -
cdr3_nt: TGTGCCAGTAAGGTGGGGGCCACTGAAGCTTTCTTT
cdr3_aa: CASKVGATEAFF

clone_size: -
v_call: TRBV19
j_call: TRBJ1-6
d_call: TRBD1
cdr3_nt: TGTGCCAGTAGCCCCGAGGGGGCCCGACCAACCAGCAATTCACCCCTCCACTTT
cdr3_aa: CASSPEGARPTSNSPLHF

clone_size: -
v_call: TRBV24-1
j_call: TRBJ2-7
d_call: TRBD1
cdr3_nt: TGTGCCACCCTTTTTCCGGGACAGGGGACCTACGAGCAGTACTTC
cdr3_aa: CATLFPGQGTYEQYF

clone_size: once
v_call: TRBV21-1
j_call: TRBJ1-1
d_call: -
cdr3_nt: TGTGCCAGCACCTCGCTAGGGACAGCAGACCCTGAAGCTTTCTTT
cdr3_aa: CASTSLGTADPEAFF

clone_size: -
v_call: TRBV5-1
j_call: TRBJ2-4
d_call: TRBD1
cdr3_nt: TGCGCCAGCAGCCCGGACAGGGTCGGGATGGACATTCAGTACTTC
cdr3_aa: CASSPDRVGMDIQYF

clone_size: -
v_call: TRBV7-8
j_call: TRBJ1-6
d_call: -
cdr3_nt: TGTGCCAGCAGCTCGTCCGGAGTTAATAATTCACCCCTCCACTTT
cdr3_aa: CASSSSGVNNSPLHF

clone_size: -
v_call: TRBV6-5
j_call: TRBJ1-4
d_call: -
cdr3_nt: TGTGCCAGCAGTTTCAGGCAGACAGGTCTTAATGAAAAACTGTTTTTT
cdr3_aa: CASSFRQTGLNEKLFF

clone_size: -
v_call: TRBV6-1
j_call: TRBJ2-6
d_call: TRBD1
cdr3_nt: TGTGCCAGCAGTGGTCCGGGACAGGGGAGCTCTGGGGCCAACGTCCTGACTTTC
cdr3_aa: CASSGPGQGSSGANVLTF

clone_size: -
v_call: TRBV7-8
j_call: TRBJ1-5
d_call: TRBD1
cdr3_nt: TGTGCCAGCGGACAGGGAGGATCCCAGCCCCAGCATTTT
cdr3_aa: CASGQGGSQPQHF

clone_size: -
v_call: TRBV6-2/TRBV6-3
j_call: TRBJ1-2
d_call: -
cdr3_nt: TGTGCCAGCAGTTACTCTTCAGGACAGACCGATGGCTACACCTTC
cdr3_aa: CASSYSSGQTDGYTF

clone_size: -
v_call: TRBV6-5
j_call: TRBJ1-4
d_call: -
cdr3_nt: TGTGCCAGTAACAAGGAGTTAGGTGAAAAACTGTTTTTT
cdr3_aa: CASNKELGEKLFF